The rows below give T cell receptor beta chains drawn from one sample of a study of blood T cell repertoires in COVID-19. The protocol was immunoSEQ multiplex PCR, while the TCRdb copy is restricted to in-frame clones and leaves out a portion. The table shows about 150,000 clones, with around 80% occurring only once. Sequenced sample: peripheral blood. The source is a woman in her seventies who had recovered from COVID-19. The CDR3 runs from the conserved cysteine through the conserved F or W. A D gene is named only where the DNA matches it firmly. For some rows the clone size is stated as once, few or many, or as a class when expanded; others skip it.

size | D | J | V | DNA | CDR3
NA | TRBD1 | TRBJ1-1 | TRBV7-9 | TGTGCCAGCAGCCAGGGGACAGGGGGGAACACTGAAGCTTTCTTT | CASSQGTGGNTEAFF
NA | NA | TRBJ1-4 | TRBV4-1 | TGCGCCAGCAGCCAACCCGTGGGGGGGGAAAAACTGTTTTTT | CASSQPVGGEKLFF
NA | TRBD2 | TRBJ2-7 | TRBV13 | TGTGCCAGCAGCACCGGGACTAGCCCCCACGAGCAGTACTTC | CASSTGTSPHEQYF
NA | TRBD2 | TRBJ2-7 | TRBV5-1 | TGCGCCAGCAGCTTGGCCCTAGCGGGAGGAAAGGAGCAGTACTTC | CASSLALAGGKEQYF
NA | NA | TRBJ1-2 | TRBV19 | TGTGCCAGTAGTATGAGCGGGGTGATCGGCTATGGCTACACCTTC | CASSMSGVIGYGYTF
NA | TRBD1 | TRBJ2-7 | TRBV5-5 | TGTGCCAGCAGCCCCGGGACAGGGGTTTCCGAGCAGTACTTC | CASSPGTGVSEQYF
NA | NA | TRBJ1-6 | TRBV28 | TGTGCCAGCAGTTCGGGGGGGGCAAATTCACCCCTCCACTTT | CASSSGGANSPLHF
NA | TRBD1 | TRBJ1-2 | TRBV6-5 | TGTGCCAGCAGAAAGACAGGGGGAAACTATGGCTACACCTTC | CASRKTGGNYGYTF
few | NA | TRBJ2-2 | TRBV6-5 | TGTGCCAGCAAGGAAGGGCAGGGGAACACCGGGGAGCTGTTTTTT | CASKEGQGNTGELFF
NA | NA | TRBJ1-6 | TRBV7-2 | TGTGCCAGCAGCCCGAGAGGAGGTCTTGGTAATTCACCCCTCCACTTT | CASSPRGGLGNSPLHF
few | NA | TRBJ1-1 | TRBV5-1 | TGCGCCAGCAGCTTGGATGGGCCGAACACTGAAGCTTTCTTT | CASSLDGPNTEAFF
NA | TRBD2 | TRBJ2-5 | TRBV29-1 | TGCAGCGTTGACGCGGGAGGGAGGCAAGAGACCCAGTACTTC | CSVDAGGRQETQYF
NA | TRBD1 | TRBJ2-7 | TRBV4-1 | TGCGCCAGCAGCCCCCGGACAGGGAACGGCTACGAGCAGTACTTC | CASSPRTGNGYEQYF
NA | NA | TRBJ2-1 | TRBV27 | TGTGCCAGCAGTTTGAGACTAAACTCCTACAATGAGCAGTTCTTC | CASSLRLNSYNEQFF
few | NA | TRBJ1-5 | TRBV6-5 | TGTGCCAGCAGGGGCGACCAAACGTACCCCTCTTTT | CASRGDQTYPSF
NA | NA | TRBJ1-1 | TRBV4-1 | TGCGCCAGCAGCCACCCCGGGAGGGGAACGAACACTGAAGCTTTCTTT | CASSHPGRGTNTEAFF
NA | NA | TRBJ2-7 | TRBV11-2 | TGTGCCAGCAGCTTTGGGCTAGCCGAATACTACGAGCAGTACTTC | CASSFGLAEYYEQYF
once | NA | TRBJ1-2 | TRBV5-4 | TGTGCCAGCAGCCGAGACGGGGGTAGCGGGAGTGGCTACACCTTC | CASSRDGGSGSGYTF
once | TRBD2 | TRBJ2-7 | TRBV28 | TGTGCCAGCAGTCCCCTGGGGGGGTCCCCAACTTCCTACGAGCAGTACTTC | CASSPLGGSPTSYEQYF
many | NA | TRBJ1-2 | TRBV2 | TGTGCCAGCAGTCCTGGGTGGGCCGACTATGGCTACACCTTC | CASSPGWADYGYTF
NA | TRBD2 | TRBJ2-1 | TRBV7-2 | TGTGCCAGCAGCCCCAGCGGGAGCCCCTACAATGAGCAGTTCTTC | CASSPSGSPYNEQFF
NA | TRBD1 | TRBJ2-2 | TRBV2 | TGTGCCAGCAGCCTCGGACAGGGTAACACCGGGGAGCTGTTTTTT | CASSLGQGNTGELFF
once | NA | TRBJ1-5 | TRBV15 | TGTGCCACCAGCAGAGATGGCGGGGGGCGGCCCCAGCATTTT | CATSRDGGGRPQHF
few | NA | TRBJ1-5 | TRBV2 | TGTGCCAGCAGCGGACCCTGGGGGGATCAGCCCCAGCATTTT | CASSGPWGDQPQHF
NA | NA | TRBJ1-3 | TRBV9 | TGTGCCAGCAGCGTAGTCCCGGGGGACACCATATATTTT | CASSVVPGDTIYF
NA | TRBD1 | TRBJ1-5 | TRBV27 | TGTGCCAGCAGACCTCTCGGGACAGAAAAGCTGAATCAGCCCCAGCATTTT | CASRPLGTEKLNQPQHF
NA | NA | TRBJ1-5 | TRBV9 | TGTGCCAGCAGCGTAGACCCGGATCAGCCCCAGCATTTT | CASSVDPDQPQHF
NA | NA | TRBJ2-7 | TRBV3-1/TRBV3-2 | TGTGCCAGCAGCCACAGGGGACCCAGGAACGAGCAGTACTTC | CASSHRGPRNEQYF
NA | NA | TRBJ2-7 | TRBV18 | TGTGCCAGCTCACCCCAAGGGCTAGCTGCCCCCTACGAGCAGTACTTC | CASSPQGLAAPYEQYF
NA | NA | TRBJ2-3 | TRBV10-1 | TGCGCCAGCAGTGAGGTCTCCTGGGGGCGCCAGCAGTATTTT | CASSEVSWGRQQYF
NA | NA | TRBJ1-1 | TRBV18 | TGTGCCAGCTCACCACTAGGGGGTTTCGGCACTGAAGCTTTCTTT | CASSPLGGFGTEAFF
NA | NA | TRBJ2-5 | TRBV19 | TGTGCCAGTAGTACCCCGCCGTCGGACAGCTTGGGGGAGACCCAGTACTTC | CASSTPPSDSLGETQYF
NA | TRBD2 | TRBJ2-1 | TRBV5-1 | TGCGCCAGCAGCTTGGTGGCTAGCGGGAGCGGTGAGCAGTTCTTC | CASSLVASGSGEQFF
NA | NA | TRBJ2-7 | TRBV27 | TGTGCCAGCAGTCCTCCCCTGGGGGGGCCTCCCCAGGAGCAGTACTTC | CASSPPLGGPPQEQYF
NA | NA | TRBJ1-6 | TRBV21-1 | TGTGCCAGCAGCAAAAGGAGCTCCTATAATTCACCCCTCCACTTT | CASSKRSSYNSPLHF
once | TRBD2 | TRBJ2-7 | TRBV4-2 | TGTGCCAGCAGCCAAGGGGCGGGAGAGAGAGGAGGCGAGCAGTACTTC | CASSQGAGERGGEQYF
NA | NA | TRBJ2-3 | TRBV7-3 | TGTGCCAGCAGCTTAAACCGGGGGGCCGATACGCAGTATTTT | CASSLNRGADTQYF
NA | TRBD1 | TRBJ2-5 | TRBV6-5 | TGTGCCAGCAGTTACCGGGACAGGGGAGAGACCCAGTACTTC | CASSYRDRGETQYF
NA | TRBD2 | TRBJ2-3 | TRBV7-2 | TGTGCCAGCAGCAGGGGGAGCGGGGGGACAGATACGCAGTATTTT | CASSRGSGGTDTQYF
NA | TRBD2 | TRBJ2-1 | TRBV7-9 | TGTGCCAGCAGCCGGGGACTAGCGGGGGGCCGCTACAATGAGCAGTTCTTC | CASSRGLAGGRYNEQFF
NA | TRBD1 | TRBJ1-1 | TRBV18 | TGTGCCAGCTCACCGGCAGGGGGTGGCACTGAAGCTTTCTTT | CASSPAGGGTEAFF
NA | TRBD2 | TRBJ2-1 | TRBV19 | TGTGCCAGTAGACAACCGGGACTAGCTTGGGATGAGCAGTTCTTC | CASRQPGLAWDEQFF
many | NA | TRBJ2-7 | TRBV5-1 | TGCGCCAGCAGCTTGGACAGGGCGCACTCCTACGAGCAGTACTTC | CASSLDRAHSYEQYF
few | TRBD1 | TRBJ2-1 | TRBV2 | TGTGCCAGCACCGGGACAGCGAGCTCCTACAATGAGCAGTTCTTC | CASTGTASSYNEQFF
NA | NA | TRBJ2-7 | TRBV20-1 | TGCAGTGCTAGTGAGGGGGGACTTTCTAGCGAGCAGTACTTC | CSASEGGLSSEQYF
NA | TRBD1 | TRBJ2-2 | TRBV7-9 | TGTGCCAGCGGACAGGGGGCCCACCGAGGCGGGGAGCTGTTTTTT | CASGQGAHRGGELFF
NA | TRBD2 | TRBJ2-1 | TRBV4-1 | TGCGCCAGCAGCCAACCCTCGGGACTAGCGGAACCCAATGAGCAGTTCTTC | CASSQPSGLAEPNEQFF
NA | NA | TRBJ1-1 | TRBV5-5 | TGTGCCAGCACCAGCCCAGGGGTCGGGAACACTGAAGCTTTCTTT | CASTSPGVGNTEAFF
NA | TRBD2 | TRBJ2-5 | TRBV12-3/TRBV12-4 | TGTGCCAGCGGTGGGACTAGCGGGGAGACCCAGTACTTC | CASGGTSGETQYF
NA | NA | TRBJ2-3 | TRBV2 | TGTGCCAGCAGTGTGGGGTGGGGGCTGGACACAGATACGCAGTATTTT | CASSVGWGLDTDTQYF
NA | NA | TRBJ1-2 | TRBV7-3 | TGTGCCAGCAGCCCCCGAGCGGGCCCCTATGGCTACACCTTC | CASSPRAGPYGYTF
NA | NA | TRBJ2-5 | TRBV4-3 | TGCGCCAGCAGCCAAGAACCGGGCAGGGGAGAGACCCAGTACTTC | CASSQEPGRGETQYF
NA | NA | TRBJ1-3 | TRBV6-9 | TGTGCCAGCAGTCCCCCCCGCCGAGGGCATCACTCACCTGGAAACACCATATATTTT | CASSPPRRGHHSPGNTIYF
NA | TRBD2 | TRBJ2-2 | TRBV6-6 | TGTGCCAGCAGAACCGGGACTAGCGACACCGGGGAGCTGTTTTTT | CASRTGTSDTGELFF
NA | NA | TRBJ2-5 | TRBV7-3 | TGTGCCAGCAGCGCAAGACAGCAAGAGACCCAGTACTTC | CASSARQQETQYF
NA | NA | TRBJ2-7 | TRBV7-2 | TGTGCCAGCAGCCCCTGGGTAGGGGCCTACGAGCAGTACTTC | CASSPWVGAYEQYF